Listed below are T cell receptor beta chains from one sample, sequenced in a study of OX40 agonist ivuxolimab in advanced cancers. Sequencing was performed with immunoSEQ multiplex PCR; in TCRdb, only in-frame clones are kept and a portion is missing. The sample shows 50,000 to 70,000 clones, around 87% of them seen only once. Source: CD4+ or CD8+ T cells sorted from blood, taken in a trial of the OX40 agonist ivuxolimab. The receptor set was obtained from an adult with an advanced solid tumor such as melanoma, head and neck, liver or kidney cancer. Both conserved end residues are part of each CDR3. D genes are given only for firm matches. For some rows the clone size is stated as once, few or many, or as a class when expanded; others skip it.

NA | TRBJ2-5 | NA | TRBV9 | CASSADWGMRETQYF | TGTGCCAGCAGCGCCGATTGGGGAATGCGAGAGACCCAGTACTTC
NA | TRBJ2-2 | NA | TRBV9 | CASSAGTTNTGELFF | TGTGCCAGCAGCGCCGGGACAACTAACACCGGGGAGCTGTTTTTT
NA | TRBJ2-7 | once | TRBV5-1 | CASSPGPSYEQYF | TGCGCCAGCTCACCTGGACCATCCTACGAGCAGTACTTC
TRBD2 | TRBJ2-7 | NA | TRBV7-3 | CASSLGGSSSYEQYF | TGTGCCAGCAGCTTGGGGGGGTCCAGCTCCTACGAGCAGTACTTC
TRBD1 | TRBJ1-5 | NA | TRBV28 | CASSSRDRGLGQPQHF | TGTGCCAGCAGTTCCCGGGACAGGGGGCTCGGGCAGCCCCAGCATTTT
TRBD1 | TRBJ2-7 | NA | TRBV9 | CASSVDGTAPYEQYF | TGTGCCAGCAGCGTAGACGGGACAGCCCCCTACGAGCAGTACTTC
NA | TRBJ2-4 | NA | TRBV7-8 | CASTLGGGGAKNIQYF | TGTGCCAGCACCCTTGGTGGGGGTGGAGCCAAAAACATTCAGTACTTC
TRBD1 | TRBJ1-1 | NA | TRBV6-6 | CASSYATGAEAFF | TGTGCCAGCAGTTACGCGACAGGGGCTGAAGCTTTCTTT
NA | TRBJ2-1 | NA | TRBV11-2 | CASSPYGGVEQFF | TGTGCCAGCAGCCCATATGGGGGCGTTGAGCAGTTCTTC
NA | TRBJ1-2 | NA | TRBV7-8 | CASSLAGGNYGYTF | TGTGCCAGCAGCTTAGCAGGAGGAAACTATGGCTACACCTTC
TRBD1 | TRBJ2-7 | NA | TRBV27 | CASSSRDRGAHEQYF | TGTGCCAGCAGTTCCCGGGACAGGGGTGCCCACGAGCAGTACTTC
NA | TRBJ2-7 | NA | TRBV7-9 | CASSRVVYEQYF | TGTGCCAGCAGCCGGGTTGTCTACGAGCAGTACTTC
TRBD1 | TRBJ1-1 | NA | TRBV7-9 | CASSSPESRGHLEAFF | TGTGCCAGCAGCTCTCCGGAGTCCAGGGGGCATCTTGAAGCTTTCTTT
NA | TRBJ2-7 | NA | TRBV27 | CASSPLGGPPREQYF | TGTGCCAGCAGTCCCTTAGGGGGGCCGCCACGCGAGCAGTACTTC
NA | TRBJ2-6 | NA | TRBV10-3 | CATAGTAETGANVLTF | TGTGCCACCGCGGGGACAGCGGAAACTGGGGCCAACGTCCTGACTTTC
NA | TRBJ1-6 | NA | TRBV7-9 | CASRPPGSRDSPLHF | TGTGCCAGCAGACCTCCGGGCTCGAGGGATTCACCCCTCCACTTT
NA | TRBJ2-7 | NA | TRBV7-2 | CASSFVPGYEQYF | TGTGCCAGCAGCTTCGTTCCCGGGTACGAGCAGTACTTC
TRBD2 | TRBJ2-3 | NA | TRBV7-8 | CASSLTSGGPRSTDTQYF | TGTGCCAGCAGCCTGACTAGCGGGGGGCCTCGTAGCACAGATACGCAGTATTTT
NA | TRBJ2-7 | NA | TRBV4-1 | CASSQWTSIVGRSYPSYEQYF | TGCGCCAGCAGCCAATGGACCTCAATAGTGGGTAGAAGCTACCCCTCCTACGAGCAGTACTTC
NA | TRBJ2-3 | NA | TRBV7-8 | CASSLVLGLPRADTQYF | TGTGCCAGCAGCTTAGTTCTTGGGCTCCCGCGGGCAGATACGCAGTATTTT
TRBD1 | TRBJ2-7 | NA | TRBV4-3 | CASSKTTGTGDYEQYF | TGCGCCAGCAGCAAGACGACCGGGACAGGGGACTACGAGCAGTACTTC
NA | TRBJ1-3 | NA | TRBV10-3 | CAIDQGQSSGNTIYF | TGTGCCATCGACCAGGGGCAAAGCTCTGGAAACACCATATATTTT
TRBD1 | TRBJ2-2 | NA | TRBV28 | CASSSGTGSNTGELFF | TGTGCCAGCAGTTCCGGGACAGGGAGTAACACCGGGGAGCTGTTTTTT
TRBD2 | TRBJ2-7 | NA | TRBV5-4 | CASSQEVGGSPYEQYF | TGCGCCAGCAGCCAAGAGGTCGGGGGGAGTCCCTACGAGCAGTACTTC
NA | TRBJ1-4 | NA | TRBV5-6 | CASSEQIREKLFF | TGTGCCAGCAGCGAACAGATTAGAGAAAAACTGTTTTTT
NA | TRBJ2-1 | NA | TRBV27 | CASSWIRGRLNEQFF | TGTGCCAGCAGTTGGATACGGGGACGGTTGAATGAGCAGTTCTTC
NA | TRBJ2-7 | NA | TRBV4-3 | CASSQDWSPYEQYF | TGCGCCAGCAGCCAAGATTGGAGTCCCTACGAGCAGTACTTC
NA | TRBJ1-1 | once | TRBV28 | CVSRRTEAFF | TGTGTCAGCAGAAGGACTGAAGCTTTCTTT
NA | TRBJ2-3 | NA | TRBV6-5 | CASSYSNAGTDTQYF | TGTGCCAGCAGTTACTCGAACGCGGGCACAGATACGCAGTATTTT
NA | TRBJ2-3 | once | TRBV7-8 | CASSPNRGWDTDTQYF | TGTGCCAGCAGCCCTAACCGGGGCTGGGACACAGATACGCAGTATTTT
NA | TRBJ1-2 | NA | TRBV5-5 | CASSSEPADGYGYTF | TGTGCCAGCAGTTCCGAGCCAGCCGATGGGTATGGCTACACCTTC
NA | TRBJ1-2 | NA | TRBV4-2 | CASSHRAVQPYGYTF | TGTGCCAGCAGCCACCGGGCCGTCCAGCCCTATGGCTACACCTTC
NA | TRBJ1-1 | NA | TRBV11-2 | CASSLDGAWGNTEAFF | TGTGCCAGCAGCTTAGATGGGGCCTGGGGGAACACTGAAGCTTTCTTT
NA | TRBJ2-1 | NA | TRBV28 | CASSLIPGRSTYNEQFF | TGTGCCAGCAGTCTTATTCCGGGACGCAGCACCTACAATGAGCAGTTCTTC
NA | TRBJ1-1 | NA | TRBV5-6 | CASSLRSSLTEAFF | TGTGCCAGCAGCTTGAGATCCAGTCTCACTGAAGCTTTCTTT
NA | TRBJ1-4 | NA | TRBV28 | CASSFPALHRVATNEKLFF | TGTGCCAGCAGTTTCCCCGCTCTCCATCGAGTGGCGACTAATGAAAAACTGTTTTTT
NA | TRBJ2-3 | NA | TRBV19 | CASSIVAAGGTDTQYF | TGTGCCAGTAGTATAGTGGCGGCAGGGGGGACAGATACGCAGTATTTT
TRBD1 | TRBJ2-2 | NA | TRBV7-3 | CASTWGRGIPGELFF | TGTGCCAGCACCTGGGGCAGGGGGATACCCGGGGAGCTGTTTTTT
TRBD1 | TRBJ1-2 | NA | TRBV11-2 | CASSSASGTGVNYGYTF | TGTGCCAGCAGCTCAGCCTCCGGGACAGGGGTAAACTATGGCTACACCTTC
NA | TRBJ2-3 | NA | TRBV29-1 | CSVVAREGTDTQYF | TGCAGCGTTGTGGCCAGGGAGGGCACAGATACGCAGTATTTT
NA | TRBJ2-1 | NA | TRBV4-3 | CASSQVSGREQFF | TGCGCCAGCAGCCAAGTGAGCGGTCGGGAGCAGTTCTTC
TRBD1 | TRBJ2-2 | NA | TRBV7-9 | CASSPYRGRITGELFF | TGTGCCAGCAGCCCTTACAGGGGGCGCATCACCGGGGAGCTGTTTTTT
TRBD1 | TRBJ1-1 | once | TRBV6-5 | CASSSSTGFQAFF | TGTGCCAGCAGTTCATCGACAGGGTTCCAAGCTTTCTTT
NA | TRBJ1-3 | once | TRBV6-6 | CASSPRALGSGNTIYF | TGTGCCAGCAGTCCCCGGGCCTTGGGCTCTGGAAACACCATATATTTT
NA | TRBJ1-4 | NA | TRBV7-9 | CASSLGHFNGANEKLFF | TGTGCCAGCAGCCTAGGGCACTTCAACGGGGCTAATGAAAAACTGTTTTTT
NA | TRBJ1-3 | NA | TRBV4-3 | CASSQWAQGSGNTIYF | TGCGCCAGCAGCCAATGGGCACAGGGCTCTGGAAACACCATATATTTT